The rows below give T cell receptor beta chains drawn from one sample of a study of T cells in Graves' hyperthyroidism and ophthalmopathy. TCRdb re-derived calls from the multiplex PCR reads in MiXCR, one entry per CDR3 protein. This table holds around 600,000 distinct CDR3 sequences, over 40% found once. Sequencing was done on a sample of peripheral blood or thyroid tissue (not recorded which). The receptors derive from an adult man with Graves' disease, either hyperthyroidism or ophthalmopathy (not recorded which). Each CDR3 is given with its conserved first and last residue. Fields, in order: D gene, J gene, CDR3 length, V gene, clone size, CDR3 DNA, CDR3 protein. The D gene is left open where the match is weak. Part of the rows lack a size; the others show once, few, many or a class for expanded clones.

>NA|TRBJ1-1|13|TRBV5-1|few
TGCGCCAGCAGCTTAGGGGAGACCACTGAAGCTTTCTTT
CASSLGETTEAFF
>TRBD2|TRBJ2-7|16|TRBV5-1|NA
TGCGCCAGCAGCTTGGGGCCAGCGGGAGTTGCCTACGAGCAGTACTTC
CASSLGPAGVAYEQYF
>TRBD1|TRBJ1-3|12|TRBV25-1|NA
TGTGCTTGGGACAGCGAAGGAAACACCATATATTTT
CAWDSEGNTIYF
>NA|TRBJ1-1|10|TRBV29-1|NA
TGCAGCAGGGCGAACACTGAAGCTTTCTTT
CSRANTEAFF
>TRBD2|TRBJ2-7|16|TRBV7-2|NA
TGTGCCAGCAGCTTAAAACCGGGACTAGCGGACTACGAGCAGTACTTC
CASSLKPGLADYEQYF
>NA|TRBJ1-2|13|TRBV6-5|NA
TGTGCCAGCAGTTACCCCAAGGAATATGGCTACACCTTC
CASSYPKEYGYTF
>NA|TRBJ1-2|12|TRBV2|few
TGTGCCAGCTCACGCCCGGTAGGCGGCTACACCTTC
CASSRPVGGYTF
>NA|TRBJ1-5|14|TRBV2|many
TGTGCCAGCAGTTCGCGGAGGGGAAATCAGCCCCAGCATTTT
CASSSRRGNQPQHF
>NA|TRBJ1-6|14|TRBV2|NA
TGTGCCAGCAGTTTGGAGTCAGGGGTTTCACCCCTCCACTTT
CASSLESGVSPLHF
>NA|TRBJ1-2|14|TRBV12-3/TRBV12-4|NA
TGTGCCAGCAGTTACGGCACAGAAACCGTAGGCTACACCTTC
CASSYGTETVGYTF
>NA|TRBJ1-1|14|TRBV12-3/TRBV12-4|many
TGTGCCAGCAGTGCCGGGGACCGAAACACTGAAGCTTTCTTT
CASSAGDRNTEAFF
>NA|TRBJ1-5|15|TRBV24-1|many
TGTGCCACCAGTGGGGCAGGGGTAAGCAATCAGCCCCAGCATTTT
CATSGAGVSNQPQHF
>NA|TRBJ1-4|14|TRBV7-4|NA
TGTGCCAGCAGTTCCCGGACAGTGAATGAAAAACTGTTTTTT
CASSSRTVNEKLFF
>NA|TRBJ2-5|12|TRBV15|many
TGTGCCACCGGAGACCCACAAGAGACCCAGTACTTC
CATGDPQETQYF
>TRBD1|TRBJ2-5|14|TRBV15|NA
TGTGCCACCAGCGCCCGGACAGGGGGGGAGACCCAGTACTTC
CATSARTGGETQYF
>TRBD2|TRBJ2-5|15|TRBV20-1|few
TGCAGTGCTGCCCTCCGGGAGGGCCAGTGGGAGACCCAGTACTTC
CSAALREGQWETQYF
>NA|TRBJ1-2|14|TRBV7-8|NA
TGTGCCAGCAACTTGGGAACAGCTAACTATGGCTACACCTTC
CASNLGTANYGYTF
>NA|TRBJ2-5|14|TRBV15|NA
TGTGCCACCAGCAGAGATAGGAACGAAGAGACCCAGTACTTC
CATSRDRNEETQYF
>TRBD1|TRBJ2-5|17|TRBV7-9|NA
TGTGCCAGCAGCCCCGGGTGGGACAGGCTAGAGGGAGAGACCCAGTACTTC
CASSPGWDRLEGETQYF
>TRBD2|TRBJ2-2|14|TRBV20-1|NA
TGCAGTGTTTGGACTAGCGGGAACACCGGGGAGCTGTTTTTT
CSVWTSGNTGELFF
>NA|TRBJ1-4|14|TRBV15|NA
TGTGCCACCAGCAGAGATAGGAGGGATGAAAAACTGTTTTTT
CATSRDRRDEKLFF
>TRBD2|TRBJ2-7|17|TRBV5-1|NA
TGCGCCAGCAGCTTGACACGGGCTAGCGGGGGCCTCCACGAGCAGTACTTC
CASSLTRASGGLHEQYF
>NA|TRBJ1-6|12|TRBV7-9|NA
TGTGCCAGCAGCTTAGGGACCTCACCCCTCCACTTT
CASSLGTSPLHF
>NA|TRBJ1-1|12|TRBV7-7|many
TGTGCTAGCAGTCAACTGAACACTGAAGCTTTCTTT
CASSQLNTEAFF
>NA|TRBJ1-1|14|TRBV10-3|many
TGTGCCGCTTCGACCCACGGGGAGGGCACTGAAGCTTTCTTT
CAASTHGEGTEAFF
>TRBD2|TRBJ2-5|17|TRBV5-1|NA
TGTGCCAGCAGCCGGGGGACTAGCGGGTCACCGACAGAGACCCAGTACTTC
CASSRGTSGSPTETQYF
>TRBD1|TRBJ1-2|17|TRBV29-1|many
TGCAGCGTTGAAAAATCTCGGGCGACAGGGGAAGGCTATGGCTACACCTTC
CSVEKSRATGEGYGYTF
>NA|TRBJ2-7|12|TRBV19|few
TGTGCCAGTAGTATTGGAAGTTCCGAGCAGTACTTC
CASSIGSSEQYF
>TRBD2|TRBJ2-2|15|TRBV5-1|many
TGCGCCAGCAGCTTTGGACTAGCTAACACCGGGGAGCTGTTTTTT
CASSFGLANTGELFF